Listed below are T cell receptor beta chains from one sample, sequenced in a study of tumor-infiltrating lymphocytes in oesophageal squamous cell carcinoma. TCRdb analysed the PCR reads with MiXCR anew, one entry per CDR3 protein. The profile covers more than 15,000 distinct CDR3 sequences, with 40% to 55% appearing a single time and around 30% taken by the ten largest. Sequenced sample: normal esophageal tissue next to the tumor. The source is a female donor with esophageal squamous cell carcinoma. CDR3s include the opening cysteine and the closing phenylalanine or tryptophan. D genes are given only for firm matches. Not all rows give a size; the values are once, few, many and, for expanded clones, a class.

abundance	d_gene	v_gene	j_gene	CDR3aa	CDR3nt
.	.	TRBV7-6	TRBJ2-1	CASSSGNNEQFF	TGTGCCAGCAGCTCCGGGAACAATGAGCAGTTCTTC
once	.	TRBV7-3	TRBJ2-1	CASSTTSSYNEQFF	TGTGCCAGCTCCACCACAAGCTCCTACAATGAGCAGTTCTTC
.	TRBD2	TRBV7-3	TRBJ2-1	CASSPGLAGGPNEQFF	TGTGCCAGCAGCCCAGGACTAGCGGGAGGGCCGAATGAGCAGTTCTTC
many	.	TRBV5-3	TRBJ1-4	CARSLYVQGATNEKLFF	TGTGCCAGAAGCTTATACGTACAGGGTGCAACTAATGAAAAACTGTTTTTT
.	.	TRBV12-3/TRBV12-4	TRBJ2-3	CASSTRRGAGTDTQYF	TGTGCCAGCAGCACCAGACGGGGGGCGGGCACAGATACGCAGTATTTT
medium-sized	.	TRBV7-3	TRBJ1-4	CASSLTQSTELFF	TGTGCCAGCAGCTTAACACAGAGTACGGAACTGTTTTTT
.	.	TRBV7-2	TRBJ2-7	CASSLPGGYEQYF	TGTGCCAGCAGCTTACCCGGGGGCTACGAGCAGTACTTC
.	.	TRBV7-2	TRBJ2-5	CASAEGGSAQETQYF	TGTGCCAGCGCCGAGGGGGGATCAGCTCAAGAGACCCAGTACTTC
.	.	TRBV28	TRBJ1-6	CASLLVWGNNSPLHF	TGTGCCAGCCTACTGGTTTGGGGAAATAATTCACCCCTCCACTTT
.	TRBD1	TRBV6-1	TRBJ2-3	CASRDRGKGTDTQYF	TGTGCCAGCAGAGACAGGGGGAAGGGCACAGATACGCAGTATTTT
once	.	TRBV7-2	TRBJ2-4	CASSLSFLNIQYF	TGTGCTAGCAGCTTATCCTTTTTAAACATTCAGTACTTC
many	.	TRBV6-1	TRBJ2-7	CASSRQIALGDSPLHF	TGTGCCAGCAGCCGACAGATAGCGCTAGGGGATTCACCCCTCCACTTC